This is a list of T cell receptor beta chains from one sample in a study of technical replicates of blood from several donors. Repertoires were generated with immunoSEQ multiplex PCR, while TCRdb's copy carries only in-frame clones and drops some. The table includes approximately 88,000 clones, 94% detected once. Sequenced material: T cells isolated from PBMCs. Receptors originate from a human donor in good health. Each CDR3 is given without its conserved first and last residue. Each record gives: CDR3 length, V gene, CDR3 protein.

>14|TRBV5-4
ASSLGSLTSTDTQY
>14|TRBV5-1
ASSPLPGQPTGELF
>10|TRBV5-1
ASSYDREGYT
>14|TRBV27
ASRPQQGYSNQPQH
>12|TRBV10-3
AISRLAGGNEQF
>10|TRBV7-2
ASSLVINEQF
>13|TRBV6-5
ASSYSSGSTDTQY
>12|TRBV28
ASSHRERNQPQH
>13|TRBV7-2
ASSLLAGGSGELF
>13|TRBV5-8
ASSQELAGDETQY
>14|TRBV29-1
SALTLRGHSGNTIY
>14|TRBV5-1
ASSLESAGGNQPQH
>13|TRBV7-2
ASSLVAVGLDTQY
>10|TRBV7-2
ASSPGLGEQF
>14|TRBV4-1
ASSQDRSVGTDTQY
>11|TRBV19
ASSLRDRIGYT
>12|TRBV2
ASRQGLMNTEAF
>15|TRBV28
ASSLPTGGIVNYGYT
>14|TRBV18
ASSLSGGFNTGELF
>15|TRBV21-1
ASILPHKGQDHYGYT
>13|TRBV5-5
ASSVGLSGVNEQF
>8|TRBV28
ASSLSEQF
>15|TRBV5-1
ASSSQGTSGYTGELF
>12|TRBV6-1
ASSGRGLIEKLF
>9|TRBV7-9
ASTQRRELF
>12|TRBV7-2
ASKLGNQGDEQF
>9|TRBV20-1
SARESYEQY
>11|TRBV10-3
AIGTGENTEAF